This entry is about one TCR beta chain. The clone's antigen remains unknown. Per-nucleotide qualities are absent, and no much larger clonotype sits a single base away. The CDR3 covers 14 residues, taking in both the cysteine and the phenylalanine. The retained sequence is limited to the CDR3, 42 bases, with the frame set at the first base. From the germline V gene, CDR1 is SGHTA and CDR2 is FQGNSA. At the junction V is shortened by 1 base and J by 3 bases, with 10 bases in between. These data originate in a study of graft-versus-host responses after intestinal transplantation (dated by TCRdb to about 2021). For the study in its entirety: The transplants that recipients got were multivisceral, liver-intestinal, or isolated intestinal. A peak of at least 4% donor T cells among recipient peripheral blood mononuclear cells was the definition used for donor T cell macrochimerism. All recipients received anti-thymocyte globulin induction followed by maintenance tacrolimus and steroids for roughly three years. Bulk TCR-beta CDR3 sequencing was used to track graft-versus-host and host-versus-graft alloreactive T cell clones in the graft, circulation and bone marrow after intestinal transplantation. Rather than going through the commercial service, samples from a few later patients were sequenced in-house on an Illumina MiSeq and processed with MiXCR. The cohort enrolled some 25 intestinal transplant recipients including one retransplant, and a few patients lacking pretransplant specimens were excluded. To identify alloreactive clones, pre-transplant mixed lymphocyte reaction products were sequenced and then compared with unstimulated pre-transplant donor and recipient T cells.

The method was the immunoSEQ multiplex PCR assay. In most patients, genomic DNA was isolated using the Qiagen DNeasy Blood and Tissue Kit and sent frozen to Adaptive Biotechnologies for TCR sequencing. For most patients, high-throughput TCR-beta CDR3 sequencing of genomic DNA was performed by Adaptive Biotechnologies. The source study handled its data this way. Adaptive's ImmunoSEQ software supplied the TCR sequencing data for around 17 patients, while MiXCR and VDJtools were used to process a few other patients. To correct CD4 versus CD8 sorting errors, any sequence found in both subsets at a frequency ratio below 5:1 was removed. CDR3 nucleotide sequences shared by donor and recipient were removed because the origin of these sequences could not be assigned. At least 2-fold expansion over unstimulated cells and a minimum CFSE-low frequency of 0.002% (template counts) or 0.001% (read counts) were required for clones to be classified as alloreactive. Mappable clones were those detected in sequenced pre-transplant spleen, lymph node, or MLR CFSE-low populations of the donor or recipient. Cumulative frequency of alloreactive clones was calculated as a percentage of all sequences weighted by copy number. TCRdb stores this immuneACCESS table with in-frame sequences only. Part of the clones is absent; in the studies checked, under half of the shortfall reflects unresolved V genes, and no reason is known for the rest. The DNA gave D and trimming, while V, J and clone size come from that table. The table for this sample lists 75,000 to 90,000 clones; about 89% of them were counted only once. Together, the top ten hold roughly 0.32% of the sample.

The time point label of this sample denotes: cells obtained before transplantation from donor or recipient. CD3+CD4+ and CD3+CD8+ populations were FACS-sorted from unstimulated pre-transplant donor and recipient cells taken from spleen or lymph nodes. The full study reports these points: The conclusions were limited by the relatively low number and heterogeneity of the intestinal transplant patients. Early after transplant, declines in HvG clones were associated with peak levels of circulating GvH clones. In the allografts of patients with donor T cell macrochimerism, GvH to HvG T cell clonal ratios were high. GvH clones were detected in recipient bone marrow, and some appeared earlier in ileal mucosa or blood, consistent with an intestinal mucosal origin.

The TCR comes from a human donor who received an intestinal transplant. The chain uses TRBV7-2 and TRBJ2-7; D gene: possibly TRBD2, on 6 matching bases. Here the sequenced sample was unstimulated CD4+ T cells sorted from spleen or lymph node cells, taken before intestinal transplant. The CDR3 protein: CASSLVPGDYEQYF. The nucleotide sequence is TGTGCCAGCAGCTTAGTCCCGGGAGACTACGAGCAGTACTTC.